This TCR beta chain was sequenced during a study of OX40 agonist ivuxolimab in advanced cancers. Clones were sequenced by immunoSEQ multiplex PCR, and TCRdb holds only the in-frame ones, with some missing. In the table there are fewer than 65,000 clones, roughly nine tenths of which are singletons. V shed 4 bases and J 3 bases; nucleotides not matched to a gene: 10. The CDR3 consists of 15 residues. CDR1 SGHDT and CDR2 YYEEEE come from the germline V gene. The sequence was collected from an adult with an advanced solid tumor such as melanoma, head and neck, liver or kidney cancer. V gene TRBV5-6 combines with J gene TRBJ2-7; 7 bases fit TRBD1. This sample comprised CD4+ or CD8+ T cells sorted from blood, obtained in a trial of the OX40 agonist ivuxolimab. This CDR3 is CASSAGKGAHYEQYF. DNA of the CDR3: TGTGCCAGCAGCGCTGGAAAGGGGGCCCACTACGAGCAGTACTTC.